The entry below gives a single T cell receptor beta chain sequence along with its context. As yet, its antigen is unknown. The data belong to a study of T cells in tuberculosis. Study-level information: Within 7 days of starting treatment, or before, PBMC were stored.

V dropped 5 bases and J dropped 5 bases, with 24 bases sitting between them. CDR3 size: 17 residues. In germline, CDR1 is LGHNA, CDR2 YSLEER. Regarding the study as a whole: Classification accuracy was over 85% (AUROC 0.90) with the GMM-specific repertoire. The TCR-beta difference was not significant; alpha differences partly reflected length.

TCRdb's table, derived via immunoSEQ multiplex PCR, lists solely in-frame clones and lacks some. Altogether some 40,000 clones are present, approximately 93% being singletons, with the ten largest covering less than 5%. As to time point: new active TB diagnosis, blood taken before or within 7 days of starting treatment. Confirmation came from sputum smear and/or culture positivity for M. tuberculosis. The sequences come from PBMCs, collected at tuberculosis diagnosis. This sequence joins TRBV4-3 and TRBJ1-2; D might be TRBD1 (5 bases). The TCR was taken from an adult with tuberculosis. The CDR3 region is CASSKSGAPRDRYGYTF. CDR3 in DNA: TGCGCCAGCAGCAAAAGCGGGGCCCCCCGGGATAGGTATGGCTACACCTTC.